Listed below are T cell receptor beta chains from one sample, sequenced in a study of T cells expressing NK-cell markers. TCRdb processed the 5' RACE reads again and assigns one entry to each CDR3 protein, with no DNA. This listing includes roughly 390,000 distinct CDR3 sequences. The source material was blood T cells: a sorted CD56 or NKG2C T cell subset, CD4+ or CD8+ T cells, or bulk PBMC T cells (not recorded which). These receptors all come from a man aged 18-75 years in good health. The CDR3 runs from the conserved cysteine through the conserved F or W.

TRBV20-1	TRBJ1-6	CSAKWTGLPPLHF
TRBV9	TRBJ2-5	CASSPRTSGGTQETQYF
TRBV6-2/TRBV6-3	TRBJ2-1	CASSLRFRGNYNEQFF
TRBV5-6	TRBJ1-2	CASSYDRVDGYTF
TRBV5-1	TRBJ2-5	CASSGPSGTGGETQYF
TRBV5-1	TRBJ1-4	CASSLYSGDNEKLFF
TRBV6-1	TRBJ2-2	CASKSFLAGGGELFF
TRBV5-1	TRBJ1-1	CASSSLSRRGLVEAFF
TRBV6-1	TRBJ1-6	CASSAYGGISPLHF
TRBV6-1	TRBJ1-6	CASSDPGQGLNSPLHF
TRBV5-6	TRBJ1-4	CASSFLRGGKKLFF
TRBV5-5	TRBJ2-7	CASSSTGVAYEQYF
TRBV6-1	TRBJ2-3	CASSISGVHTDTQYF
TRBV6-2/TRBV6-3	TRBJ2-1	CASREAHNEQFF
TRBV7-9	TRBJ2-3	CASSAERGISTDTQYF
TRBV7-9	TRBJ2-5	CASSRIGGPGETQYF
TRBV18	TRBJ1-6	CASSHSGTAYNSPLHF
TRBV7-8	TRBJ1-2	CASSLNPRDSGDGYTF
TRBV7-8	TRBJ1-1	CASSLGDWAGGDTEAFF
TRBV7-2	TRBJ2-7	CASSDSGGASYEQYF